The clone carrying this TCR beta chain occurred a few times. This sample was taken from a study of shared clonotypes between healthy human individuals. CDR3 length: 18 amino acids. Trimming took 0 bases from V and 0 from J, leaving 16 bases between them. Germline lookup yields CDR1 SGHRS and CDR2 YFSETQ. The data were produced by immunoSEQ multiplex PCR, yet TCRdb's version contains in-frame clones alone and is incomplete. In the table there are some 2,500,000 clones, roughly 93% of which are singletons. The chain is built from TRBV5-1 and TRBJ1-3; D unclear. This sequence was found in a young man in good health. Some clones in this sample may be carry-over from other donors' samples. The specimen was naive CD4+ T cells from PBMCs. Subset given: CD45RA+ positively selected. The CDR3 spells CASSLVPRPGSSGNTIYF. The CDR3 nucleotides read TGCGCCAGCAGCTTGGTCCCCCGCCCGGGGTCCTCTGGAAACACCATATATTTT.